The TCR beta chain described here comes from a study of T cell repertoires in cytomegalovirus infection. Looking at the study overall: CMV infection plus the matching HLA type was flagged by public TCR beta signatures.

This clonotype was counted many times. Its antigen is undetermined. Study results and limitations: Predominance within the ex vivo response was attributable to HLA-C-restricted CMV-specific TCR beta clonotypes. Carriage of CMV together with the relevant HLA was identifiable through cumulative public TCR beta family frequency.

TCRdb analysed the reads with MiXCR anew, one entry per CDR3 protein. This table has 150,000 to 200,000 distinct CDR3 sequences, roughly 19% appearing once. The receptor was derived from a human donor in good health (CMV status not recorded). Some clones in this sample may be carry-over from other donors' samples. Sequencing was performed on PBMCs.

The CDR3 loop is CASSSDRVQPQHF. The DNA of the CDR3 is TGTGCCAGCAGCTCCGACAGGGTTCAGCCCCAGCATTTT. This chain joins TRBV7-2 and TRBJ1-5; 7 positions agree with TRBD1. With 4 bases clipped from V and 6 bases from J, the junction kept 3 bases outside the gene matches. Germline lookup yields CDR1 SGHTA and CDR2 FQGNSA. This CDR3 has 13 residues.